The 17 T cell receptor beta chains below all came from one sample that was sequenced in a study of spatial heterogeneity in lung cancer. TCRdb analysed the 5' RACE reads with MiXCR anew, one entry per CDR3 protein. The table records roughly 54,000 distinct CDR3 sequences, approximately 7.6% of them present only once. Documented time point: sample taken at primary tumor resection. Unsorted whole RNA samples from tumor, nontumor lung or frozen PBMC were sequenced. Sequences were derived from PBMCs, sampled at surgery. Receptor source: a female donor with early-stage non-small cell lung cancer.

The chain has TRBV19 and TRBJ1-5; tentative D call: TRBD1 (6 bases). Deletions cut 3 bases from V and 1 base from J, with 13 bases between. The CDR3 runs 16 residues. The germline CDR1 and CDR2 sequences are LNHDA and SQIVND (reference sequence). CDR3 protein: CASSIPPGQSNQPQHF. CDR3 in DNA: TGTGCCAGTAGTATTCCCCCCGGACAGAGCAATCAGCCCCAGCATTTT.

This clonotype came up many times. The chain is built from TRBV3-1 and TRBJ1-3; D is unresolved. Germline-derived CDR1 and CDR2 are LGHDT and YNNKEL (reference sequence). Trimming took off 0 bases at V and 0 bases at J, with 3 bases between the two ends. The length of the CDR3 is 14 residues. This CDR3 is CASSQDFSGNTIYF. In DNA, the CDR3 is TGTGCCAGCAGCCAAGACTTCTCTGGAAACACCATATATTTT. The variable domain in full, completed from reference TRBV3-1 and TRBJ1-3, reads DTAVSQTPKYLVTQMGNDKSIKCEQNLGHDTMYWYKQDSKKFLKIMFSYNNKELIINETVPNRFSPKSPDKAHLNLHINSLELGDSAVYFCASSQDFSGNTIYFGEGSWLTVV.

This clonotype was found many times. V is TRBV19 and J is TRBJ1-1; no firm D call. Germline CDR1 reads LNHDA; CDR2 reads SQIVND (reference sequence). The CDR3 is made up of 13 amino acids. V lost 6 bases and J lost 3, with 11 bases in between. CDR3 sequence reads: CASRPDGDTEAFF. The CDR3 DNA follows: TGTGCCAGTAGACCGGACGGGGACACTGAAGCTTTCTTT.

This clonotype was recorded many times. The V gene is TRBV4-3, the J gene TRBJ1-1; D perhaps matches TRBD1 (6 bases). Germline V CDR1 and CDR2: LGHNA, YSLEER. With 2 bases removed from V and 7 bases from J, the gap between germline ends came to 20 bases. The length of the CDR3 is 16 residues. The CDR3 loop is CASSQFLGAGRGEAFF. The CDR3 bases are TGCGCCAGCAGCCAATTTCTGGGGGCGGGGCGGGGTGAAGCTTTCTTT.

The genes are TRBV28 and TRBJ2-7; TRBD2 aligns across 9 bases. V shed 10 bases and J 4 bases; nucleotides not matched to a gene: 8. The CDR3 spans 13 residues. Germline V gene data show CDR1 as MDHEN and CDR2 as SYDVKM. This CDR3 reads CATRAGGGYEQYF. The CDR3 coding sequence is TGTGCCACCCGCGCGGGGGGGGGTTACGAGCAGTACTTC.

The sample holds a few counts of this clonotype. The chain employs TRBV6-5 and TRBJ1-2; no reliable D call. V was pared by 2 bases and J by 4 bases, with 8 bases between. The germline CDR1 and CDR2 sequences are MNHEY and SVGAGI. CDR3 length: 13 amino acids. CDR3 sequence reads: CASSYDLTYGYTF. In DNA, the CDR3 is TGTGCCAGCAGTTACGACCTTACCTATGGCTACACCTTC.

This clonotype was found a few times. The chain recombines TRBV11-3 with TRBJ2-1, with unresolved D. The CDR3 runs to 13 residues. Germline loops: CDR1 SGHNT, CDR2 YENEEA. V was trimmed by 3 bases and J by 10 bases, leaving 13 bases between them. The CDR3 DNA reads TGTGCCAGCAGCTTTGACGGGTCCGGGGAGCAGTTCTTC. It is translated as CASSFDGSGEQFF. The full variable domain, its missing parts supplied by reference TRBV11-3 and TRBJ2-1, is EAGVVQSPRYKIIEKKQPVAFWCNPISGHNTLYWYLQNLGQGPELLIRYENEEAVDDSQLPKDRFSAERLKGVDSTLKIQPAELGDSAVYLCASSFDGSGEQFFGPGTRLTVL.

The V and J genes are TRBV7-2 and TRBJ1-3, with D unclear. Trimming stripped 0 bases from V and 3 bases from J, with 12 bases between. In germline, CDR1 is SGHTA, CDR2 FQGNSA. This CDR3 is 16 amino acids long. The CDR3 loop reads CASSLATTAHGNTIYF. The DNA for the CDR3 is TGTGCCAGCAGCTTAGCGACTACGGCGCATGGAAACACCATATATTTT.

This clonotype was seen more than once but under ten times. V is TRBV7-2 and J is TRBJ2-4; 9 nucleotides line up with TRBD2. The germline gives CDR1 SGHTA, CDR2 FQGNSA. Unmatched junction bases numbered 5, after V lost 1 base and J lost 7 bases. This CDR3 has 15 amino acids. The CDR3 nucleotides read TGTGCCAGCAGCTTAGTGGCGGGGGGGAGGAACATTCAGTACTTC. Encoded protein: CASSLVAGGRNIQYF.

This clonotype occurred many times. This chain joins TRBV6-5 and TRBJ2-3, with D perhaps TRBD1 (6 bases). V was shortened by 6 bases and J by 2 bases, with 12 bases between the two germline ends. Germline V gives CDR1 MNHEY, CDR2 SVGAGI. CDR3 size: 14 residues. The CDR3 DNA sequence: TGTGCCAGCAGAGGGGGATGGGACACAGATACGCAGTATTTT. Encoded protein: CASRGGWDTDTQYF.

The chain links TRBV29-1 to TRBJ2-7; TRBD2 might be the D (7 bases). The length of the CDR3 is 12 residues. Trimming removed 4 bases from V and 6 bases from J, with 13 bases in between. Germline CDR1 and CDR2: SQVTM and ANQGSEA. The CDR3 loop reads CSVGGGIGEQYF. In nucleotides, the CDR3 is TGCAGCGTTGGGGGGGGCATTGGCGAGCAGTACTTC.

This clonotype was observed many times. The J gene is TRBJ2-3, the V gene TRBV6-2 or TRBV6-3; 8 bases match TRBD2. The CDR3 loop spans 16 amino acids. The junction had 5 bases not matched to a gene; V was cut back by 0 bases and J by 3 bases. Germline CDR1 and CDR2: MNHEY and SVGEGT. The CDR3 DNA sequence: TGTGCCAGCAGTTACTCGGGGGGACTAGGAACAGATACGCAGTATTTT. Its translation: CASSYSGGLGTDTQYF.

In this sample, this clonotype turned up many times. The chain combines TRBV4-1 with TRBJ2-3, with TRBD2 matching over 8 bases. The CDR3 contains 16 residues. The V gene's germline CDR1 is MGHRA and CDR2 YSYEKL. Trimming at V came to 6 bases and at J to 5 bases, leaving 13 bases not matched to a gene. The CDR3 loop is CASSLDGGGRGDTQYF. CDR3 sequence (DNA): TGCGCCAGCAGTCTGGACGGCGGGGGGAGGGGAGATACGCAGTATTTT.

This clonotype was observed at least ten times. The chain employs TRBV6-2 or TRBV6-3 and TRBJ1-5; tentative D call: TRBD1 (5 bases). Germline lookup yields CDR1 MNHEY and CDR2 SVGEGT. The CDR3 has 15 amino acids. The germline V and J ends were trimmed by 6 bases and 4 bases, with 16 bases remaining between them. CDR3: CASRWDGMSNQPQHF. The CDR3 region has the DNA TGTGCCAGCAGATGGGACGGGATGTCTAATCAGCCCCAGCATTTT.

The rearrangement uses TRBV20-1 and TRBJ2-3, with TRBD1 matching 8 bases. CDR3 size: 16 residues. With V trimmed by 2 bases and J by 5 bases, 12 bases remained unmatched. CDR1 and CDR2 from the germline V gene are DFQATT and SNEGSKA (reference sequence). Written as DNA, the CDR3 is TGCAGTGCTAGATCAGACAGGGGAAGATCCGGAGATACGCAGTATTTT. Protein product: CSARSDRGRSGDTQYF.

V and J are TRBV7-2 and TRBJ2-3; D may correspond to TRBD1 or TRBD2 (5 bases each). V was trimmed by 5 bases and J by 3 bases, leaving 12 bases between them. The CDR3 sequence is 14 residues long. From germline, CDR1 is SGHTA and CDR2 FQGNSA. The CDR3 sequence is CASSREGRTDTQYF. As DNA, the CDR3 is TGTGCCAGCAGCCGCGAGGGGCGTACAGATACGCAGTATTTT.

The CDR3 bases are TGTGCCAGCAGTTTAATGGGACAATACAATGAGCAGTTCTTC. Translated, it gives CASSLMGQYNEQFF. The rearrangement joins TRBV27 to TRBJ2-1; TRBD1 might be the D (6 bases). CDR3 size: 14 residues. Germline assignment: CDR1 MNHEY and CDR2 SMNVEV (reference sequence). V was clipped by 2 bases and J by 4 bases, with 9 bases between them.